A single sample is the source of the 10 T cell receptor beta chains below, sequenced in a study of vaccination effects on CD4 cells after COVID-19. Their target antigens are unknown. Viral peptide pool expansion of antigen-specific CD4+ T cells preceded sequencing in the ViraFEST assay. It was after around 10 days of culture that CD4+ T cells were isolated. Their SARS-CoV-2 infection, verified by PCR, occurred between March and December 2020. The assay was immunoSEQ multiplex PCR, and TCRdb's table has in-frame clones only and misses some. The table lists 20,000 to 30,000 clones, 69% of them singletons. The source was CD4+ T cells from PBMCs cultured with SARS-CoV-2 spike peptides, collected before COVID-19 vaccination. The receptors here all came from a human donor who had a prior SARS-CoV-2 infection.

The sample holds one count of this clone. The V gene is TRBV20-1, the J gene TRBJ2-3, with D uncertain. CDR1 and CDR2 (germline): DFQATT, SNEGSKA (reference sequence). The V and J ends lost 3 bases and 1 base respectively, with 8 bases between them. The CDR3 spans 13 residues. This chain's CDR3 is CSASGSRTDTQYF. CDR3 nucleotide sequence: TGCAGTGCTAGTGGTAGTCGCACAGATACGCAGTATTTT.

The CDR3 is CASSQHSKPYEQYF. The CDR3 DNA reads as TGTGCCAGCAGCCAACACAGCAAACCCTACGAGCAGTACTTC. V and J are TRBV3-1 (or the pseudogene TRBV3-2) and TRBJ2-7; D is uncertain. The V and J ends lost 2 bases and 2 bases respectively, with 10 bases between them. Looked up from germline, CDR1 is LGHDT and CDR2 is YNNKEL (reference sequence). The CDR3 sequence is 14 residues long.

The CDR3 DNA is TGCGCCAGCAGCTTAGCGGGAGCCCAATACAATGAGCAGTTCTTC. Its translation: CASSLAGAQYNEQFF. The genes are TRBV5-1 and TRBJ2-1; 8 bases align to TRBD2. The germline V gene has CDR1 SGHRS and CDR2 YFSETQ. The V gene end was trimmed by 2 bases and the J gene end by 4 bases; junction bases not matched to a gene: 5. The CDR3 is 15 amino acids. The variable domain in full, completed from reference TRBV5-1 and TRBJ2-1, reads KAGVTQTPRYLIKTRGQQVTLSCSPISGHRSVSWYQQTPGQGLQFLFEYFSETQRNKGNFPGRFSGRQFSNSRSEMNVSTLELGDSALYLCASSLAGAQYNEQFFGPGTRLTVL.

V is TRBV7-3 and J is TRBJ1-1; 10 bases fit TRBD1. With V trimmed by 5 bases and J by 9 bases, 6 bases remained unmatched. This CDR3 region has 13 residues. Germline V lookup: CDR1 SGHTA, CDR2 FQGTGA. The CDR3 here is CASSPWTGGKAFF. The CDR3 bases are TGTGCCAGCAGCCCCTGGACAGGGGGGAAAGCTTTCTTT.

The V and J genes are TRBV12-5 and TRBJ1-3; D is unclear. The CDR3 is 9 residues long. The germline CDR1 and CDR2 sequences are LGHNT and FRNRAP. The germline V and J ends were trimmed by 9 bases and 11 bases, with 8 bases remaining between them. Written as DNA, the CDR3 is TGTGCTAGGATTTTGGCCATATATTTT. It encodes CARILAIYF.

The chain links TRBV5-1 to TRBJ2-1; D ambiguous. Trimming removed 4 bases from V and 7 bases from J, with 15 bases in between. Germline lookup yields CDR1 SGHRS and CDR2 YFSETQ. The CDR3 totals 14 residues. This CDR3 reads CASSGWVFGNEQFF. The CDR3 DNA follows: TGCGCCAGCAGCGGCTGGGTCTTCGGGAATGAGCAGTTCTTC.

This clone was detected only once. This chain uses TRBV4-1 with TRBJ1-2; D unclear. Trimming took off 2 bases at V and 5 bases at J, with 6 bases between the two ends. Germline CDR1 MGHRA, CDR2 YSYEKL. This CDR3 is 12 amino acids long. In DNA, the CDR3 is TGCGCCAGCAGCCAAAACGGATATGGCTACACCTTC. Protein: CASSQNGYGYTF.

This chain connects TRBV5-1 to TRBJ2-7; TRBD2 matches 8 bases. The V gene's germline CDR1 is SGHRS and CDR2 YFSETQ. V shed 0 bases and J 3 bases; nucleotides not matched to a gene: 5. This CDR3 region has 15 residues. The CDR3 sequence: CASSLVGLAGYEQYF. DNA of the CDR3: TGCGCCAGCAGCTTGGTCGGCCTAGCGGGCTACGAGCAGTACTTC. Full variable domain (outside the CDR3, taken from reference TRBV5-1 and TRBJ2-7): KAGVTQTPRYLIKTRGQQVTLSCSPISGHRSVSWYQQTPGQGLQFLFEYFSETQRNKGNFPGRFSGRQFSNSRSEMNVSTLELGDSALYLCASSLVGLAGYEQYFGPGTRLTVT.

The V and J genes are TRBV9 and TRBJ2-3; TRBD2 agrees at 8 bases. Germline loops: CDR1 SGDLS, CDR2 YYNGEE. The ends lost 3 bases at V and 3 bases at J; junction bases unmatched: 3. The CDR3 is made up of 14 amino acids. CDR3 loop: CASSAGLETDTQYF. The DNA of the CDR3 is TGTGCCAGCAGCGCGGGACTAGAAACAGATACGCAGTATTTT.

This clone is a singleton in its sample. The chain couples TRBV5-1 to TRBJ2-1, with TRBD2 matching over 9 bases. Germline values: CDR1 SGHRS, CDR2 YFSETQ. The CDR3 covers 15 residues. After removal of 2 bases from V and 4 bases from J, the junction contained 4 bases not matched to a gene. Written as DNA, the CDR3 is TGCGCCAGCAGCTTCGGGGCGGGGGGGTACAATGAGCAGTTCTTC. Its translation: CASSFGAGGYNEQFF.